Detailed here is one T cell receptor beta chain. Its cognate antigen is unknown. Sequencing was performed with immunoSEQ multiplex PCR; in TCRdb, only in-frame clones are kept and a portion is missing. The sample records under 2,000,000 clones, about 95% being singletons. The CDR3 has 15 residues. Germline V gene data show CDR1 as SNHLY and CDR2 as FYNNEI. The V end was cut by 6 bases, the J end by 0 bases, with 12 bases between. This sample is part of a study of shared clonotypes between healthy human individuals. Across the study: Used for every donor were three CD4 naive, three CD4 memory, two CD8 naive and one CD8 memory plate. Study-wide points: Shared clonotypes across all four donors exceeded non-shared ones in generation probability.

Naive CD8 cells lacked CD45RO, underwent positive selection for CCR7 and left out terminally differentiated effector memory CD45RA+ cells. Free of recent acute infections or vaccinations, the donors were healthy HIV-negative adults. Each sample came from a Caucasian adult donor living in Nashville, Tennessee. This clonotype was obtained from a man between 18 and 29 years old in good health. Material for sequencing was naive CD8+ T cells sorted from blood. This rearrangement joins TRBV2 to TRBJ1-3, with no clear D. The CDR3 region is CASRVSTGSGNTIYF. The CDR3 DNA sequence: TGTGCCAGCAGGGTTTCGACCGGCTCTGGAAACACCATATATTTT.